The clone carrying this TCR beta chain has just a few counts. This entry belongs to a study of blood T cell repertoires in COVID-19. Turning to the study itself: PBMCs, B-cell-depleted T cells, or T cells provided the cDNA or gDNA that made up the material.

Here immunoSEQ multiplex PCR was the method, and the copy in TCRdb shows in-frame clones only, minus some. The table shows some 350,000 clones, with more than 70% occurring only once. The clonotype comes from a man younger than 45 with active or convalescent COVID-19. Sequencing was done on a sample of peripheral blood.

CDR3 DNA: TGTGCCAGCAGGCAGGGTGTAGGTGGCTACACCTTC. Protein sequence: CASRQGVGGYTF. The J gene is TRBJ1-2, the V gene TRBV11-2; TRBD1 is a possible D gene (5 bases). Trimming shortened V by 6 bases and J by 7 bases, and 12 bases separated the two germline ends. Germline CDR1 SGHAT, CDR2 FQNNGV. The CDR3 runs to 12 residues.